The 9 T cell receptor beta chains listed next were all sequenced from one sample in a study of T cells in Graves' hyperthyroidism and ophthalmopathy. Amplified TCR beta CDR3 regions came from RNA transcripts. Initially, a first-round RT-PCR of the TCR CDR3 employed the HTBI primer set. MiXCR, run by TCRdb on the multiplex PCR reads, gives a single entry per CDR3 protein. Of approximately 210,000 distinct CDR3 sequences listed, more than 15% were seen once; the top ten hold 50%. Sequencing input: blood. These receptors all come from a man aged 50 to 60 with Graves' hyperthyroidism.

This clonotype was counted a few times. The chain combines TRBV6-1 with TRBJ2-7; D ambiguous. The CDR3 runs to 15 residues. Trimming stripped 7 bases from V and 3 bases from J, with 19 bases between. Looked up from germline, CDR1 is MNHNS and CDR2 is SASEGT. As DNA, the CDR3 is TGTGCCAGCAACACAAAGGGTAGTGGGTTCTACGAGCAGTACTTC. It is translated as CASNTKGSGFYEQYF.

This clonotype was detected only once. The chain carries TRBV20-1 and TRBJ2-7; 10 positions match TRBD2. The CDR3 sequence is 13 residues long. Germline V gives CDR1 DFQATT, CDR2 SNEGSKA (reference sequence). CDR3 coding DNA: TGCAGCGTTGCCCCTAGCGGGAGTTACGAGCAGTACTTC. This encodes CSVAPSGSYEQYF.

This clonotype has a count of ten or more. The chain employs TRBV28 and TRBJ2-5, with D possibly being TRBD2 (5 bases). Germline V CDR1 and CDR2: MDHEN, SYDVKM. There are 13 residues in the CDR3. With 3 bases removed from V and 7 bases from J, the gap between germline ends came to 12 bases. Here the CDR3 reads CASSLEASRTQYF. CDR3 DNA: TGTGCCAGCAGTTTGGAGGCCTCCCGGACCCAGTACTTC.

This clonotype was seen only a few times. This chain connects TRBV20-1 to TRBJ2-3; D might be TRBD1 (6 bases). Trimming shortened V by 0 bases and J by 6 bases, and 10 bases separated the two germline ends. The CDR3 extends over 13 amino acids. The germline V gene encodes CDR1 DFQATT and CDR2 SNEGSKA (reference sequence). CDR3 region: CSAREQGRDTQYF. The CDR3 bases are TGCAGTGCTAGAGAACAGGGTAGGGATACGCAGTATTTT.

The chain recombines TRBV14 with TRBJ2-7; D uncertain. Germline CDR1 reads SGHDN; CDR2 reads FVKESK. Trimming left V 0 bases short and J 1 base short, with 10 bases between. This CDR3 comprises 15 residues. For the CDR3, the DNA is TGTGCCAGCAGCCAAGATAGAGTTAAATCCTACGAGCAGTACTTC. Translation gives CASSQDRVKSYEQYF.

The chain recombines TRBV7-9 with TRBJ2-7, with 11 bases aligning to TRBD2. Trimming at V came to 6 bases and at J to 6 bases, leaving 7 bases not matched to a gene. The CDR3 is 14 residues long. Germline-derived CDR1 and CDR2 are SEHNR and FQNEAQ (reference sequence). CDR3 DNA sequence: TGTGCCAGCAGAAAACTAGCGGGAGAAAGCGAGCAGTACTTC. It translates to CASRKLAGESEQYF. The variable domain in full, with the rest retrieved from reference TRBV7-9 and TRBJ2-7, is DTGVSQNPRHKITKRGQNVTFRCDPISEHNRLYWYRQTLGQGPEFLTYFQNEAQLEKSRLLSDRFSAERPKGSFSTLEIQRTEQGDSAMYLCASRKLAGESEQYFGPGTRLTVT.

The rearrangement uses TRBV11-2 and TRBJ2-4, with 10 bases identical to TRBD1. This CDR3 spans 15 amino acids. The ends lost 4 bases at V and 4 bases at J; junction bases unmatched: 4. Germline CDR1 SGHAT, CDR2 FQNNGV. The CDR3: CASSWTGGPKNIQYF. CDR3 sequence (DNA): TGTGCCAGCAGCTGGACAGGGGGTCCAAAAAACATTCAGTACTTC.

The chain has TRBV2 and TRBJ2-5; possibly TRBD1 or TRBD2 for D (5 bases each). V lost 2 bases and J lost 7, with 14 bases in between. In germline, CDR1 is SNHLY, CDR2 FYNNEI. This CDR3 spans 14 amino acids. The chain's CDR3 is CASSEWWGPGTQYF. CDR3 nucleotide sequence: TGTGCCAGCAGTGAATGGTGGGGACCAGGGACCCAGTACTTC. Using reference TRBV2 and TRBJ2-5 for the parts outside the CDR3, the full variable domain is EPEVTQTPSHQVTQMGQEVILRCVPISNHLYFYWYRQILGQKVEFLVSFYNNEISEKSEIFDDQFSVERPDGSNFTLKIRSTKLEDSAMYFCASSEWWGPGTQYFGPGTRLLVL.

Many counts were recorded for this clonotype. The chain employs TRBV11-3 and TRBJ2-1, with TRBD2 as a possible D gene (7 bases). Trimming took off 3 bases at V and 4 bases at J, with 13 bases between the two ends. This CDR3 region has 15 residues. Per the germline V gene, CDR1 is SGHNT and CDR2 is YENEEA. The CDR3 loop reads CASSFRGASYNEQFF. The CDR3 DNA reads TGTGCCAGCAGCTTCCGGGGGGCTAGTTACAATGAGCAGTTCTTC.